This T cell receptor beta chain was captured in a study of Ad26.COV2.S vaccination and SARS-CoV-2 variants. The treatment here: about 20 received Ad26.COV2.S at low or high dose, single or two shots; about 5 received placebo; per-sample allocation not given. Collection of samples fell on day 63 after the first vaccine or placebo injection. Germline loops: CDR1 SGHTA, CDR2 FQGNSA. This CDR3 has 16 residues. Trimming cost V 2 bases and J 6 bases; bases outside gene matches: 7. Clones were sequenced by immunoSEQ multiplex PCR, and TCRdb holds only the in-frame ones, with some missing. The data show some 270,000 clones, roughly 89% seen once.

The chain joins TRBV7-2 to TRBJ2-2; the match to TRBD2 covers 9 bases. The sample consisted of peripheral blood, taken in a trial of Ad26.COV2.S vaccine versus placebo. The sequence was collected from a person between 18 and 59 years old who received the Ad26.COV2.S COVID-19 vaccine or a placebo. The CDR3 DNA reads TGTGCCAGCAGCTTATTTCCTAGCGGGGTCTCCGGGGAGCTGTTTTTT. It encodes CASSLFPSGVSGELFF.